These T cell receptor beta chains were read from a single sample in a study of blood T cell repertoires in COVID-19. Only in-frame clones appear in the TCRdb table, and some are missing; sequencing was by immunoSEQ multiplex PCR. The sample yields about 400,000 clones, 89% seen once. The sequencing sample was made of peripheral blood. These receptors all stem from a man aged 40-49 years with acute or convalescent COVID-19. Both conserved end residues are part of each CDR3. A D gene is named only where the DNA matches it firmly. A row's size may be missing; if present it is once, few, many or a size class.

J	D	size	V	DNA	CDR3
TRBJ1-2	-	-	TRBV12-3/TRBV12-4	TGTGCCAGCAGTTTACCCCCGGAGGGTGGCTACACCTTC	CASSLPPEGGYTF
TRBJ1-1	TRBD1	-	TRBV28	TGTGCCAGCAGCCGGACAGGGCGAGGGACTGAAGCTTTCTTT	CASSRTGRGTEAFF
TRBJ1-1	-	-	TRBV6-6	TGTGCCAGCAGTTACGGGCTCTACACTGAAGCTTTCTTT	CASSYGLYTEAFF
TRBJ1-5	TRBD1	-	TRBV6-5	TGTGCCAGCACTGTGGACAGGGCAGGCAATCAGCCCCAGCATTTT	CASTVDRAGNQPQHF
TRBJ2-7	-	-	TRBV4-3	TGCGCCAGCAGCCAAGATTACAGTCTCTCCTACGAGCAGTACTTC	CASSQDYSLSYEQYF
TRBJ2-1	TRBD2	-	TRBV5-6	TGTGCCAGCAGCTTGGTTGGGGTGAGCGGGAGCTCCTACAATGAGCAGTTCTTC	CASSLVGVSGSSYNEQFF
TRBJ2-7	TRBD1	-	TRBV11-2	TGTGCCAGCAGCCCAGGGACAGGGGGTAGCTACGAGCAGTACTTC	CASSPGTGGSYEQYF
TRBJ2-2	TRBD2	-	TRBV5-1	TGCGCCAGCAGCTTCTCATCCCGGGGGGGCCGCACCGGGGAGCTGTTTTTT	CASSFSSRGGRTGELFF
TRBJ2-7	-	-	TRBV28	TGTGCCAGCAGTTTAGGGCAGTTTGGGTACGAGCAGTACTTC	CASSLGQFGYEQYF
TRBJ2-2	TRBD1	-	TRBV28	TGTGCCAGCGGGACAGCGAACACCGGGGAGCTGTTTTTT	CASGTANTGELFF
TRBJ2-1	-	-	TRBV4-1	TGCGCCAGCAGCCAACCTGGAGCATCAACCTACAATGAGCAGTTCTTC	CASSQPGASTYNEQFF
TRBJ2-1	TRBD2	-	TRBV29-1	TGCAGCGCAGCGCGCGGGAGGTCGAATGAGCAGTTCTTC	CSAARGRSNEQFF
TRBJ2-7	TRBD1	-	TRBV5-1	TGCGCCAGCAGCTTGACAGGGGGCGCGAACGAGCAGTACTTC	CASSLTGGANEQYF
TRBJ2-1	TRBD2	-	TRBV30	TGTGCCCGTGGACTAGCGGGAGGTTATATGAATGAGCAGTTCTTC	CARGLAGGYMNEQFF
TRBJ2-3	-	-	TRBV7-8	TGTGCCAGCAGCTTATATGTTAGCACAGATACGCAGTATTTT	CASSLYVSTDTQYF
TRBJ2-4	-	-	TRBV7-9	TGTGCCAGCAGCTTAAGAGATACCTTGGCCAAAAACATTCAGTACTTC	CASSLRDTLAKNIQYF
TRBJ2-2	-	-	TRBV7-7	TGTGCTAGCAGCTTGGGCAGTAGCGCGAACACCGGGGAGCTGTTTTTT	CASSLGSSANTGELFF
TRBJ1-2	TRBD1	-	TRBV7-9	TGTGCCAGCAGCCCCGGGACAGCCGGTTATGGCTACACCTTC	CASSPGTAGYGYTF
TRBJ1-2	TRBD1	-	TRBV28	TGTGCCAGCAGTCAAGGATCCACAGGGGACTATGGCTACACCTTC	CASSQGSTGDYGYTF
TRBJ2-7	TRBD1	-	TRBV9	TGTGCCAGCAGCAACGGACAGGGTGCAAGGGAGCAGTACTTC	CASSNGQGAREQYF
TRBJ2-1	TRBD1	-	TRBV2	TGTGCCAGCAGACTCGGACAGGGTCCCTACAATGAGCAGTTCTTC	CASRLGQGPYNEQFF
TRBJ1-5	-	-	TRBV30	TGTGCCTGGAGTAGAGCCAGGGGAAATCAGCCCCAGCATTTT	CAWSRARGNQPQHF
TRBJ2-5	-	-	TRBV12-5	TGTGCTAGTGGTTTGTCGGGAGCGGACTACCAAGAGACCCAGTACTTC	CASGLSGADYQETQYF
TRBJ2-7	-	-	TRBV27	TGTGCCAGCAGTTTATCGGCAGGGATTTATGCCTACGAGCAGTACTTC	CASSLSAGIYAYEQYF
TRBJ1-2	-	-	TRBV29-1	TGCAGCGTTGAACGGTCAAGTGGCTACACCTTC	CSVERSSGYTF
TRBJ1-5	TRBD1	-	TRBV19	TGTGCCAGTAGTATAGATCTCTCCGGACAGGGGCGTAATCAGCCCCAGCATTTT	CASSIDLSGQGRNQPQHF
TRBJ2-1	TRBD2	-	TRBV5-1	TGCGCCAGCAGCTTCGGGGGGTTTGGCAATGAGCAGTTCTTC	CASSFGGFGNEQFF
TRBJ1-4	-	-	TRBV5-4	TGTGCCAGCAGCTTGGGGGGGCAGGGTAATGAAAAACTGTTTTTT	CASSLGGQGNEKLFF
TRBJ1-5	-	-	TRBV19	TGTGCCAGTAGTATAGGGGCGACCTATAGCAATCAGCCCCAGCATTTT	CASSIGATYSNQPQHF
TRBJ1-1	-	few	TRBV27	TGTGCCAGCAGTCTGATCGCAGGGGCAGGAAACACTGAAGCTTTCTTT	CASSLIAGAGNTEAFF
TRBJ1-1	-	-	TRBV23-1	TGCGCCAGCATCTTCGCCGGCCCCACGGGCACTGAAGCTTTCTTT	CASIFAGPTGTEAFF
TRBJ1-2	TRBD1	-	TRBV7-9	TGTGCCAGCAGCTTGGACAGGGAGTATGGCTACACCTTC	CASSLDREYGYTF
TRBJ1-2	TRBD1	once	TRBV9	TGTGCCAGCAGCGATGACAGGGGGCGCGTCTATGGCTACACCTTC	CASSDDRGRVYGYTF
TRBJ2-3	-	-	TRBV5-1	TGCGCCAGCAGCTTGGTCGGGGTGAGCACAGATACGCAGTATTTT	CASSLVGVSTDTQYF
TRBJ1-2	-	-	TRBV6-5	TGTGCCAGCAGGAATCACAGGGACTATGGCTACACCTTC	CASRNHRDYGYTF
TRBJ2-1	TRBD2	-	TRBV28	TGTGCCAGCAGTTTGGGCAAGGGACTAGCGGGAGTCACGGATGAGCAGTTCTTC	CASSLGKGLAGVTDEQFF
TRBJ1-3	-	-	TRBV6-5	TGTGCCAGCAGTTCCAGGTTTTCTGGAAACACCATATATTTT	CASSSRFSGNTIYF
TRBJ1-1	TRBD1	-	TRBV4-2	TGTGCCAGCAGCCAAGGGTACAGGGGGGGCACTGAAGCTTTCTTT	CASSQGYRGGTEAFF